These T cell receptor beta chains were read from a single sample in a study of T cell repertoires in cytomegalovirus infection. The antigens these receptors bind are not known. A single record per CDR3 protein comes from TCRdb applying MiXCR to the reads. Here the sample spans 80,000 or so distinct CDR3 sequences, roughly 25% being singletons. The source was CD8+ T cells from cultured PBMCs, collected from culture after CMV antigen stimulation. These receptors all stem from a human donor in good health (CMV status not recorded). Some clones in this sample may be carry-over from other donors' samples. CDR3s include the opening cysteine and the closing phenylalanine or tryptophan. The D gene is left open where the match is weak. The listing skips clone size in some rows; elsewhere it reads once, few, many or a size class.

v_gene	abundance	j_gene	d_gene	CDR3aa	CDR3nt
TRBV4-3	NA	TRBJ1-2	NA	CASSQDFGSNYGYTF	TGCGCCAGCAGCCAAGATTTCGGCAGCAACTATGGCTACACCTTC
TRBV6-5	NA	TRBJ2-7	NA	CASSYGPGFSYEQYF	TGTGCCAGCAGTTACGGTCCGGGTTTCTCCTACGAGCAGTACTTC
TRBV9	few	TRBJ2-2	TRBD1	CASSPRPGQGLKTGELFF	TGTGCCAGCAGCCCCCGACCGGGACAGGGTTTGAAAACCGGGGAGCTGTTTTTT
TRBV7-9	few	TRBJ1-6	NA	CASRGGDNSPLHF	TGTGCCAGCCGAGGGGGGGACAATTCACCCCTCCACTTT
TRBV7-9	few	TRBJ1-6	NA	CASSLGGVGVRNSPLHF	TGTGCCAGCAGCTTAGGTGGGGTGGGGGTGCGTAATTCACCCCTCCACTTT
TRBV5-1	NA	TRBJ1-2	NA	CASSSMQGIDYGYTF	TGCGCCAGCAGCTCCATGCAAGGGATTGACTATGGCTACACCTTC
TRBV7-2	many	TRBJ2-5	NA	CASSPEGGGQETQYF	TGTGCCAGCAGCCCCGAGGGGGGGGGGCAAGAGACCCAGTACTTC
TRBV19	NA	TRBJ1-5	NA	CASSPTQGRDNQPQHF	TGTGCCAGTAGTCCGACACAGGGTCGGGACAATCAGCCCCAGCATTTT
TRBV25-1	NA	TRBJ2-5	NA	CASSSPNGPQETQYF	TGTGCCAGCAGTTCCCCTAACGGGCCCCAAGAGACCCAGTACTTC
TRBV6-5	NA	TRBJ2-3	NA	CASTLGDTQYF	TGTGCCAGCACCTTGGGAGATACGCAGTATTTT
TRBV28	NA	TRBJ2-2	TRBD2	CASSLSGLAENTGELFF	TGTGCCAGCAGTTTATCTGGGCTAGCGGAGAACACCGGGGAGCTGTTTTTT
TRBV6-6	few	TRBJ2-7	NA	CASSFGGGWSYEQYF	TGTGCCAGCAGTTTTGGTGGGGGGTGGTCCTACGAGCAGTACTTC
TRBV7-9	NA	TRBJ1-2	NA	CASSPLAYGYTF	TGTGCCAGCAGCCCGCTGGCCTATGGCTACACCTTC
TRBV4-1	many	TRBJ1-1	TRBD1	CASSQEGQGGPGNTEAFF	TGCGCCAGCAGCCAAGAAGGTCAGGGGGGTCCAGGGAACACTGAAGCTTTCTTT
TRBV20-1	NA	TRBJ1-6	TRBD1	CSAGQGGDSPLHF	TGCAGTGCTGGACAGGGGGGGGATTCACCCCTCCACTTT
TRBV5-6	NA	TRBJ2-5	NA	CASSLTLGTQETQYF	TGTGCCAGCAGCCTAACTTTGGGAACTCAAGAGACCCAGTACTTC
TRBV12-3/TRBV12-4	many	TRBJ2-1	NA	CASSSGRRGTYNEQFF	TGTGCCAGCAGTTCCGGGAGAAGGGGGACTTACAATGAGCAGTTCTTC
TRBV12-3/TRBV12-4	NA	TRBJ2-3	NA	CASSLGPLNPQYF	TGTGCCAGCAGTTTAGGTCCGCTAAACCCGCAGTATTTT
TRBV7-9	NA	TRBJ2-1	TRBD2	CASSLVAGIYNEQFF	TGTGCCAGCAGCTTAGTAGCGGGGATCTACAATGAGCAGTTCTTC
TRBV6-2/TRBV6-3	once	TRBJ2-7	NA	CASTPTGVEQYF	TGTGCCAGCACTCCCACTGGGGTCGAGCAGTACTTC
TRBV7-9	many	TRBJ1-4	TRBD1	CASSRTGVNEKLFF	TGTGCCAGCAGCCGGACAGGGGTGAATGAAAAACTGTTTTTT
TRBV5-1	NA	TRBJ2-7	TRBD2	CASSTLAESSYEQYF	TGCGCCAGCAGCACCCTAGCGGAAAGCTCCTACGAGCAGTACTTC
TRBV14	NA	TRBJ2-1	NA	CASSQDPGPYNEQFF	TGTGCCAGCAGCCAAGACCCGGGCCCCTACAATGAGCAGTTCTTC
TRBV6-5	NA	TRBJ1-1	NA	CASSPDGRGNTEAFF	TGTGCCAGCAGTCCCGATGGGAGGGGGAACACTGAAGCTTTCTTT
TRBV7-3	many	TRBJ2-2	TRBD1	CASSLTGDRGYTGELFF	TGTGCCAGCAGCTTGACCGGGGACAGGGGGTACACCGGGGAGCTGTTTTTT
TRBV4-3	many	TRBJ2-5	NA	CASSQGLGDQETQYF	TGCGCCAGCAGCCAAGGATTGGGGGACCAAGAGACCCAGTACTTC
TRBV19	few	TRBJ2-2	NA	CASKLGSMTSNTGELFF	TGTGCCAGTAAATTGGGGAGCATGACTTCGAACACCGGGGAGCTGTTTTTT
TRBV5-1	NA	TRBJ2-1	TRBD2	CASSPTGTSGHNEQFF	TGCGCCAGCAGCCCCACCGGGACTAGCGGCCACAATGAGCAGTTCTTC
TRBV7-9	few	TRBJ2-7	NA	CASSSDRPSSYEQYF	TGTGCCAGCAGCTCGGACAGACCCAGCTCCTACGAGCAGTACTTC